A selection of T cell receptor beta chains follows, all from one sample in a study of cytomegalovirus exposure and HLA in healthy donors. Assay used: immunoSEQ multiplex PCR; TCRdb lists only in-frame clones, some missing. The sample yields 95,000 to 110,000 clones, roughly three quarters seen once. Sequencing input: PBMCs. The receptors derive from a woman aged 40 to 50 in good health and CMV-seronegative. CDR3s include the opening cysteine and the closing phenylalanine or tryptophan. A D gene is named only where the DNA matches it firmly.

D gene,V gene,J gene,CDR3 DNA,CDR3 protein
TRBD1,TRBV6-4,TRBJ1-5,TGTGCCAACTCCCGGGACAGGGGTTGTCAGCCCCAGCATTTT,CANSRDRGCQPQHF
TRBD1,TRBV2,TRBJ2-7,TGTGCCAGCCTGGGACAGGGGCCCCACGAGCAGTACTTC,CASLGQGPHEQYF
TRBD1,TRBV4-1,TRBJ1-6,TGCGCCAGCAGCCAAGTCCGGGACAGGGGTACTTCACCCCTCCACTTT,CASSQVRDRGTSPLHF
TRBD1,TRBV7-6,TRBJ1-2,TGTGCCAGCAGCTTCAGGACAGGGGGCGCCTCGGGGGATGGCTACACCTTC,CASSFRTGGASGDGYTF
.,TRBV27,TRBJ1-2,TGTGCCAGCAGTTTTGGCGGGGTAAACAAGGGGGGCTACACCTTC,CASSFGGVNKGGYTF
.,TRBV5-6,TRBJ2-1,TGTGCCAGCAGCTCCCGGACTATATACAATGAGCAGTTCTTC,CASSSRTIYNEQFF
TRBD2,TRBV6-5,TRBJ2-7,TGTGCCAGCAGTTACTCGCCTAGCGGGACCTCCTACGAGCAGTACTTC,CASSYSPSGTSYEQYF
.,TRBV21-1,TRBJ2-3,TGTGCCAGCAGCAAAAGGGGTCGGGTGGTCCAGTATTTT,CASSKRGRVVQYF
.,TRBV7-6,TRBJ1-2,TGTGCCAGCAGCTCCCTAAACTATGGCTACACCTTC,CASSSLNYGYTF
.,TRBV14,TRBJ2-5,TGTGCCAGCAGCCCGACCCCGACTACACGTCAAGAGACCCAGTACTTC,CASSPTPTTRQETQYF
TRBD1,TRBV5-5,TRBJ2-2,TGTGCCAGCGCACCCAGGACAGGGAACACCGGGGAGCTGTTTTTT,CASAPRTGNTGELFF
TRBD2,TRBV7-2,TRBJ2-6,TGTGCCAGCAGCTCTACCGGGGGGACTGGGGCCAACGTCCTGACTTTC,CASSSTGGTGANVLTF